The present T cell receptor beta chain was sequenced within a study of CD8 T cells in ankylosing spondylitis. Findings and limits, study-wide: One TCR beta motif, made up of roughly eight highly homologous variants, appeared characteristic of ankylosing spondylitis blood. Matched ankylosing spondylitis synovial fluid reportedly showed significant enrichment of disease-linked clones.

This clonotype has only a few counts. What it recognizes is unknown. One entry per CDR3 protein, called by TCRdb with MiXCR from the 5' RACE reads. The repertoire holds roughly 140,000 distinct CDR3 sequences, with under 45% as singletons. CDR1 is KGHSH, CDR2 LQKENI, per germline. V gave up 4 bases and J gave up 9 bases, with 19 bases separating them. The CDR3 contains 15 residues. The chain carries TRBV18 and TRBJ2-1; D ambiguous. The clonotype comes from a male donor with ankylosing spondylitis. Sequenced material: synovial fluid, either unsorted or a sorted T cell fraction (not recorded which). This CDR3 is CASSLSLVPWGEQFF. CDR3 DNA sequence: TGTGCCAGCTCACTATCATTAGTCCCCTGGGGTGAGCAGTTCTTC.